A single sample is the source of the 31 T cell receptor beta chains below, sequenced in a study of response to subunit inactivated influenza vaccine. TCRdb re-analysed the RT-PCR reads in MiXCR, keeping a single row per CDR3 protein. The sample records roughly 670,000 distinct CDR3 sequences, 12% to 15% being singletons. Here the sequenced sample was PBMCs from blood, taken approximately 15 days before vaccination. The origin of the receptors is a man aged 45-65 years who received an inactivated influenza vaccine.

CDR3 amino acids: CASSLASQDYGYTF. The CDR3 DNA reads TGCGCCAGCAGCCTGGCGTCACAGGACTATGGCTACACCTTC. The chain recombines TRBV5-1 with TRBJ1-2; TRBD1 is a possible D gene (5 bases). Germline V gene data show CDR1 as SGHRS and CDR2 as YFSETQ. The CDR3 contains 14 residues. V lost 4 bases and J 3 bases, leaving 13 bases between the germline ends.

The J gene is TRBJ2-3, the V gene TRBV4-2; 11 nucleotides line up with TRBD2. This CDR3 comprises 17 residues. The junction had 5 bases not matched to a gene; V was cut back by 0 bases and J by 3 bases. Germline V gene lookup returns CDR1 LGHNA and CDR2 YNFKEQ. The CDR3 DNA reads as TGTGCCAGCAGCCAAGACCCCGGGACTAGCGGAACAGATACGCAGTATTTT. It yields the protein CASSQDPGTSGTDTQYF.

The chain carries TRBV12-3 or TRBV12-4 and TRBJ2-2; TRBD2 matches 13 bases. After removal of 6 bases from V and 6 bases from J, the junction contained 10 bases not matched to a gene. CDR3 length equals 17 residues. The DNA for the CDR3 is TGTGCCAGCAGGACGGGACTAGCGGGGTCTCGGGCCGGGGAGCTGTTTTTT. Amino acid sequence: CASRTGLAGSRAGELFF.

The rearrangement uses TRBV14 and TRBJ1-5, with a weak D call TRBD1 (6 bases). The CDR3 consists of 16 residues. V was cut by 0 bases and J by 5 bases, with 14 bases left in between. Germline V lookup: CDR1 SGHDN, CDR2 FVKESK. The chain's CDR3 is CASSQEPVQGDQPQHF. The CDR3 region has the DNA TGTGCCAGCAGCCAAGAACCTGTACAGGGAGATCAGCCCCAGCATTTT.

In DNA form, the CDR3 reads TGTGCCAGCAGCTTCTACAGGGGGGCAGATACGCAGTATTTT. Protein: CASSFYRGADTQYF. The V call is TRBV7-2, the J call TRBJ2-3; 8 bases match TRBD1. The V segment lost 3 bases and the J segment 4 bases; nucleotides outside the gene matches: 3. In germline, CDR1 is SGHTA, CDR2 FQGNSA. The CDR3 extends over 14 amino acids.

This chain joins TRBV7-3 and TRBJ1-5, with D uncertain. V was shortened by 1 base and J by 6 bases, with 7 bases between the two germline ends. CDR3 length equals 13 residues. Germline V CDR1 and CDR2: SGHTA, FQGTGA. The CDR3, as DNA: TGTGCCAGCAGCTTAATTCCGGGTCAGCCCCAGCATTTT. This translates into CASSLIPGQPQHF. The full variable domain, its missing parts supplied by reference TRBV7-3 and TRBJ1-5, is GAGVSQTPSNKVTEKGKYVELRCDPISGHTALYWYRQSLGQGPEFLIYFQGTGAADDSGLPNDRFFAVRPEGSVSTLKIQRTERGDSAVYLCASSLIPGQPQHFGDGTRLSIL.

The rearrangement joins TRBV5-8 to TRBJ2-2; possible D gene TRBD1, 6 bases. CDR3 length: 15 amino acids. Trimming removed 0 bases from V and 4 bases from J, with 10 bases in between. Germline lookup yields CDR1 SGHTS and CDR2 YDEGEE. DNA of the CDR3: TGTGCCAGCAGCTTGGCAGGGGCGAGCACCGGGGAGCTGTTTTTT. Translating gives CASSLAGASTGELFF.

This clonotype was picked up a small number of times. This sequence joins TRBV4-2 and TRBJ1-2; TRBD1 might be the D (5 bases). V was pared by 0 bases and J by 1 base, with 9 bases between. CDR3 size: 15 residues. The germline V gene has CDR1 LGHNA and CDR2 YNFKEQ. The CDR3 region is CASSQDSGSNYGYTF. The CDR3 DNA reads TGTGCCAGCAGCCAAGACTCAGGGAGTAACTATGGCTACACCTTC.

The chain links TRBV7-9 to TRBJ2-3; TRBD2 might be the D (7 bases). With 6 bases removed from V and 4 bases from J, the gap between germline ends came to 20 bases. This CDR3 comprises 16 residues. Germline CDR1 SEHNR, CDR2 FQNEAQ (reference sequence). The CDR3 loop is CASRSSGAGVSDTQYF. CDR3 nucleotides: TGTGCCAGCAGATCTTCGGGGGCGGGAGTGTCAGATACGCAGTATTTT.

The rearrangement links TRBV19 to TRBJ2-1; 11 bases fit TRBD1. CDR1 is LNHDA and CDR2 is SQIVND in the germline V gene (reference sequence). The CDR3 is made up of 15 amino acids. V lost 2 bases, J lost 6 bases, and 3 bases stayed unmatched. The CDR3 bases are TGTGCCAGTAGTATAAGGACAGGGGGCTTCAATGAGCAGTTCTTC. This sequence encodes CASSIRTGGFNEQFF. Filled out from reference TRBV19 and TRBJ2-1, the complete variable domain reads DGGITQSPKYLFRKEGQNVTLSCEQNLNHDAMYWYRQDPGQGLRLIYYSQIVNDFQKGDIAEGYSVSREKKESFPLTVTSAQKNPTAFYLCASSIRTGGFNEQFFGPGTRLTVL.

This clonotype turned up a few times. This chain joins TRBV7-9 and TRBJ2-7, with D unclear. There are 14 residues in the CDR3. Germline assignment: CDR1 SEHNR and CDR2 FQNEAQ (reference sequence). The ends were cut back, 5 bases at V and 0 bases at J, with 11 bases in the middle. The CDR3 bases are TGTGCCAGCAGCCCTCCCGCCGGCTCCTACGAGCAGTACTTC. This encodes CASSPPAGSYEQYF.

V usage is TRBV12-3 or TRBV12-4 and J usage is TRBJ1-4; the D is unclear. V dropped 5 bases and J dropped 8 bases, with 12 bases sitting between them. The CDR3 totals 13 residues. The CDR3 is CASSLPGGEKLFF. CDR3 coding DNA: TGTGCCAGCAGTCTTCCGGGTGGGGAAAAACTGTTTTTT.

This clonotype was detected ten times or more. This chain connects TRBV27 to TRBJ1-6; a possible D gene is TRBD1 (5 bases). Germline loops: CDR1 MNHEY, CDR2 SMNVEV (reference sequence). CDR3 length: 16 residues. The V end was cut by 6 bases, the J end by 7 bases, with 19 bases between. The CDR3 DNA is TGTGCCAGCAGGCGAACGGGACCGAATCGAAATTCACCCCTCCACTTT. This translates into CASRRTGPNRNSPLHF.

This clonotype was found a few times. The chain joins TRBV20-1 to TRBJ2-1; the D gene is possibly TRBD2 (5 bases). Germline V gene sequence: CDR1 DFQATT, CDR2 SNEGSKA (reference sequence). The CDR3 is 12 amino acids. V was cut by 3 bases and J by 8 bases, with 11 bases left in between. CDR3 in DNA: TGCAGTGCTAGTCAACCCGGGGATGAGCAGTTCTTC. This translates into CSASQPGDEQFF.

The chain combines TRBV20-1 with TRBJ2-1; unclear D gene. CDR3 length equals 15 residues. CDR1 and CDR2 from the germline V gene are DFQATT and SNEGSKA (reference sequence). V lost 0 bases and J lost 5, with 14 bases in between. The CDR3 DNA is TGCAGTGCTAGAGATTTCCCGGTCCCAAACAATGAGCAGTTCTTC. Its translation is CSARDFPVPNNEQFF.

In this sample, this clonotype turned up a few times. The chain carries TRBV7-2 and TRBJ2-1, with D possibly matching TRBD2 (5 bases). V lost 1 base, J lost 0 bases, and 10 bases lay in between. This CDR3 comprises 16 residues. The germline gives CDR1 SGHTA, CDR2 FQGNSA. In nucleotides, the CDR3 is TGTGCCAGCAGCTTAGTTAAGCGGAGCTCCTACAATGAGCAGTTCTTC. Its protein product is CASSLVKRSSYNEQFF.

This clonotype was counted only a few times. The V call is TRBV6-1, the J call TRBJ1-2; D is perhaps TRBD1 (5 bases). CDR1 and CDR2 (germline): MNHNS, SASEGT. V lost 3 bases to trimming and J lost 5 bases, with 19 bases between them. The CDR3 extends over 16 amino acids. The chain's CDR3 is CASSEHRTKGPYGYTF. In nucleotides, the CDR3 is TGTGCCAGCAGTGAGCACAGAACTAAGGGGCCTTATGGCTACACCTTC.

The V call is TRBV14, the J call TRBJ2-2; D not resolved. CDR1 SGHDN and CDR2 FVKESK come from the germline V gene. This CDR3 has 15 amino acids. V was clipped by 4 bases and J by 7 bases, with 16 bases between them. Here the CDR3 reads CASSPSDPGGGELFF. CDR3 bases: TGTGCCAGCAGCCCCTCGGACCCCGGTGGCGGGGAGCTGTTTTTT.

The V call is TRBV3-1, the J call TRBJ2-3; D possibly corresponds to TRBD2 (6 bases). Trimming cost V 4 bases and J 4 bases, with 21 bases left between them. The CDR3 has 17 residues. The germline gives CDR1 LGHDT, CDR2 YNNKEL (reference sequence). The CDR3 DNA sequence: TGTGCCAGCAGCCGAGCACAACTAGCTCCCGGCGCAGATACGCAGTATTTT. Translating gives CASSRAQLAPGADTQYF.

This clonotype has at least ten counts. The V gene is TRBV12-3 or TRBV12-4, the J gene TRBJ2-3; D could derive from TRBD1 or TRBD2 (5 bases each). Trimming took off 7 bases at V and 1 base at J, with 21 bases between the two ends. The CDR3 is 17 residues long. CDR3 in amino acids: CASTDRRGRTGTDTQYF. The CDR3 nucleotides read TGTGCCAGCACCGACCGCCGGGGCCGAACGGGCACAGATACGCAGTATTTT.

This clonotype came up a few times. This sequence joins TRBV19 and TRBJ2-7; 8 positions agree with TRBD2. Trimming took 3 bases from V and 1 from J; bases not matched to a gene: 5. Germline CDR1 reads LNHDA; CDR2 reads SQIVND (reference sequence). This CDR3 comprises 15 residues. The CDR3 DNA sequence: TGTGCCAGTAGTATCCAAGCGGGAGAGTCCTACGAGCAGTACTTC. Amino acid sequence: CASSIQAGESYEQYF.

V is TRBV20-1 and J is TRBJ2-7; 7 nucleotides line up with TRBD1. The CDR3 totals 11 residues. V shed 3 bases, J shed 6 bases, and the junction held 2 bases outside the gene matches. The germline gives CDR1 DFQATT, CDR2 SNEGSKA (reference sequence). The CDR3 loop reads CSARRQGEQYF. The CDR3 coding sequence is TGCAGTGCTAGGCGACAGGGCGAGCAGTACTTC.

Many counts were recorded for this clonotype. CDR3 protein: CASTMGQKGSEQYF. CDR3 nucleotide sequence: TGTGCCAGCACTATGGGACAGAAGGGGAGCGAGCAGTACTTC. The rearrangement links TRBV12-3 or TRBV12-4 to TRBJ2-7; TRBD1 matches at 7 bases. The CDR3 has 14 amino acids. The trim removed 7 bases at V and 6 bases at J, leaving 12 bases unmatched.

This rearrangement joins TRBV29-1 to TRBJ2-5; 8 bases fit TRBD1. The CDR3 has 15 residues. Germline V gene sequence: CDR1 SQVTM, CDR2 ANQGSEA. Germline trimming cut 4 bases from V and 3 bases from J; bases unmatched to any gene: 10. The CDR3 coding sequence is TGCAGCGTTGCGGCCGGGACAGGTTCCAAAGAGACCCAGTACTTC. It is translated as CSVAAGTGSKETQYF.

This clonotype was seen a few times. This sequence joins TRBV6-1 and TRBJ1-4; D might be TRBD1 (5 bases). Trimming cost V 5 bases and J 2 bases, with 9 bases left between them. Germline V gene lookup returns CDR1 MNHNS and CDR2 SASEGT. CDR3 length: 14 residues. CDR3 sequence (DNA): TGTGCCAGCAGTCGCGCAGGGACTAATGAAAAACTGTTTTTT. The encoded protein is CASSRAGTNEKLFF.

This clonotype turned up a few times. The V call is TRBV11-2, the J call TRBJ1-1; 8 bases line up with TRBD1. Germline V gives CDR1 SGHAT, CDR2 FQNNGV. This CDR3 comprises 14 residues. V lost 7 bases to trimming and J lost 1 base; unmatched junction nucleotides: 5. CDR3 DNA: TGTGCCAGCAAGTCCGGGACAGGGAACACTGAAGCTTTCTTT. Protein product: CASKSGTGNTEAFF.

This clonotype was observed a few times. This chain uses TRBV28 with TRBJ1-1; no definite D call. The CDR3 consists of 13 residues. The germline V gene has CDR1 MDHEN and CDR2 SYDVKM. V was cut by 6 bases and J by 3 bases, with 11 bases left in between. The CDR3 protein is CASRSHGDTEAFF. The CDR3 nucleotides read TGTGCCAGCAGGTCCCACGGAGACACTGAAGCTTTCTTT.

In this sample, this clonotype turned up many times. This rearrangement joins TRBV4-2 to TRBJ1-1; the D is unclear. Germline CDR1 and CDR2: LGHNA and YNFKEQ. The germline V and J ends were trimmed by 1 base and 3 bases, with 12 bases remaining between them. This CDR3 spans 15 amino acids. CDR3 sequence (DNA): TGTGCCAGCAGCCAAGGAGAGGTTCAGGACACTGAAGCTTTCTTT. Protein sequence: CASSQGEVQDTEAFF.

This clonotype was counted between two and nine times. This chain links TRBV28 with TRBJ2-7; no firm D call. V lost 4 bases to trimming and J lost 2 bases, with 12 bases between them. The CDR3 runs to 14 residues. Looked up from germline, CDR1 is MDHEN and CDR2 is SYDVKM. The chain's CDR3 is CASSSPAHAYEQYF. The CDR3 DNA sequence: TGTGCCAGCAGTTCCCCTGCACATGCCTACGAGCAGTACTTC.

This clonotype was seen a few times. The gene calls are TRBV12-3 or TRBV12-4 and TRBJ1-2, with 7 bases aligning to TRBD1. The CDR3 sequence is 15 residues long. Trimming took 2 bases from V and 5 from J; bases not matched to a gene: 8. CDR3 in DNA: TGTGCCAGCAGTTTAAGGGCAGGGGGGGCTTATGGCTACACCTTC. This encodes CASSLRAGGAYGYTF.

This clonotype was seen ten or more times. The chain joins TRBV12-3 or TRBV12-4 to TRBJ2-4; D perhaps matches TRBD2 (5 bases). This CDR3 spans 15 amino acids. V gave up 2 bases and J gave up 0 bases, with 8 bases separating them. The CDR3 here is CASSLSGLAKNIQYF. CDR3 sequence (DNA): TGTGCCAGCAGTTTAAGCGGACTAGCCAAAAACATTCAGTACTTC.